This TCR beta chain was profiled in a study of T cell changes during pregnancy in multiple sclerosis. Only in-frame clones appear in the TCRdb table, and some are missing; sequencing was by immunoSEQ multiplex PCR. The sample consists of some 80,000 clones, about 94% of them appearing once. Germline assignment: CDR1 SGHRS and CDR2 YFSETQ. The CDR3 is made up of 16 amino acids. Trimming removed 6 bases at V and 5 bases at J, with 20 bases between. The sample consisted of peripheral blood, taken in the third trimester of pregnancy. This clonotype originated in a female donor with multiple sclerosis, enrolled in a pregnancy study. This chain links TRBV5-1 with TRBJ2-2, with D maybe TRBD1 (5 bases). CDR3 DNA sequence: TGCGCCAGCAATGTTGAAGGGGCGCTCCGGACCGGGGAGCTGTTTTTT. Protein sequence: CASNVEGALRTGELFF.